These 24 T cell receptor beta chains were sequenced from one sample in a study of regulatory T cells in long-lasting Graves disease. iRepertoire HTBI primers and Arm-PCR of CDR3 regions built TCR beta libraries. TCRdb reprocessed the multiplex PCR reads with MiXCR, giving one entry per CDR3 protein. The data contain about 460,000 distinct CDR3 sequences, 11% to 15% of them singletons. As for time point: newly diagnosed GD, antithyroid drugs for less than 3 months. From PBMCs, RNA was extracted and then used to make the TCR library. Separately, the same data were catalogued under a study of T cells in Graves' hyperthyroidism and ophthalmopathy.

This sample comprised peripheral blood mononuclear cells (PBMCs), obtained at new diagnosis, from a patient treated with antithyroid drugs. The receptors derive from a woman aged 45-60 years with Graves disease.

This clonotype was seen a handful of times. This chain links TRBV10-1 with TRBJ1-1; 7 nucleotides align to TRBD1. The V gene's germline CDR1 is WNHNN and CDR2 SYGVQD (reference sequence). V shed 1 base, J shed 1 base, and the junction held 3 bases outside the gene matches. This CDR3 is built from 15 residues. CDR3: CASSEWGQQNTEAFF. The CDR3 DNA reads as TGCGCCAGCAGTGAGTGGGGACAGCAGAACACTGAAGCTTTCTTT.

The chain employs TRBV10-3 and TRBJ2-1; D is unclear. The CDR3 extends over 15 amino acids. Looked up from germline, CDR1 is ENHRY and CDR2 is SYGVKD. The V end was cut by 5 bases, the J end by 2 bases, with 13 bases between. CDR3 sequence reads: CAISMGGLPYNEQFF. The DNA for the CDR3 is TGTGCCATCAGTATGGGCGGCTTACCCTACAATGAGCAGTTCTTC.

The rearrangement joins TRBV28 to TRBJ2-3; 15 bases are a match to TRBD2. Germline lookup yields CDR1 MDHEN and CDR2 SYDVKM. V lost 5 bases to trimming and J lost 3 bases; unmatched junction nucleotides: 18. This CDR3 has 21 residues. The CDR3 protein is CASSLAGTSGRIGALTDTQYF. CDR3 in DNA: TGTGCCAGCAGTCTAGCAGGGACTAGCGGGAGGATTGGGGCACTTACAGATACGCAGTATTTT.

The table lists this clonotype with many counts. CDR3 residues: CASSSYRANTEAFF. The CDR3 nucleotides read TGTGCCAGCAGCTCATACAGGGCAAACACTGAAGCTTTCTTT. The chain joins TRBV7-9 to TRBJ1-1; D is perhaps TRBD1 (6 bases). V dropped 4 bases and J dropped 2 bases, with 11 bases sitting between them. The CDR3 is 14 amino acids. The germline V gene encodes CDR1 SEHNR and CDR2 FQNEAQ (reference sequence).

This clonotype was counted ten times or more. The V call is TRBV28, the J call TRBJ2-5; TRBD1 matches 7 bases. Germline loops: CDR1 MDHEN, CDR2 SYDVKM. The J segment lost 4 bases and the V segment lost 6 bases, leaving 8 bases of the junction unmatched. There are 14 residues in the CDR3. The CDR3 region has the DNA TGTGCCAGCAGGCTAACAGGGGTAGGAGAGACCCAGTACTTC. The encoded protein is CASRLTGVGETQYF.

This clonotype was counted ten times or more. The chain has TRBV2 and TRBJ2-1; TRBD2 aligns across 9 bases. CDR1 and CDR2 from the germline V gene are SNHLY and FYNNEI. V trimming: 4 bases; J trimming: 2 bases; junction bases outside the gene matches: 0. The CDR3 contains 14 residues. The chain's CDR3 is CASSGTSAYNEQFF. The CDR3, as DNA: TGTGCCAGCAGTGGGACTAGCGCCTACAATGAGCAGTTCTTC.

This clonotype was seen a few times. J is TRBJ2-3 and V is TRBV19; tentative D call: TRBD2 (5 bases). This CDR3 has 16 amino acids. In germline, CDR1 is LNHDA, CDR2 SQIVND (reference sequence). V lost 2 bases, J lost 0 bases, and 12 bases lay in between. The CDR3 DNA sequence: TGTGCCAGTAGTATACGCATTATAGCGAGCACAGATACGCAGTATTTT. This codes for CASSIRIIASTDTQYF.

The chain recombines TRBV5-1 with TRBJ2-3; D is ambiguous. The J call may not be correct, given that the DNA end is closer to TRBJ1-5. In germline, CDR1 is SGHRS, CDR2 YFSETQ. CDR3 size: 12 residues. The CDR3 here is CASSLRLDTQHF. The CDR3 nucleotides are TGCGCCAGCAGCTTGAGGCTGGATACGCAGCATTTT.

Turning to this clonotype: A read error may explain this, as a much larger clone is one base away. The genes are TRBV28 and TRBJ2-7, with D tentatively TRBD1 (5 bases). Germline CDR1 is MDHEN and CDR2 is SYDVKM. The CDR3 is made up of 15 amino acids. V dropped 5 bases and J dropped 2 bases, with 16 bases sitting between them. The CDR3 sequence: CASSRAVRATYEQYF. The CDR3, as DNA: TGTGCCAGCAGTAGGGCCGTCAGGGCAACCTACGAGCAGTACTTC.

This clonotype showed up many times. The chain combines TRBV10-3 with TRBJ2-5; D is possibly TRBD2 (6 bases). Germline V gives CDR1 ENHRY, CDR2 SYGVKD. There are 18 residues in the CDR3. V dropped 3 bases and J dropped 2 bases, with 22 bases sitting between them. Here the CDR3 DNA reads TGTGCCATCAGTGACCCCGCTGCGGCCAAGGGAGGTCAAGAGACCCAGTACTTC. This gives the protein CAISDPAAAKGGQETQYF.

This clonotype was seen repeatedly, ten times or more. CDR3 amino acids: CAWSKQGLGPNTEAFF. In nucleotides, the CDR3 is TGTGCCTGGAGTAAGCAGGGGTTGGGGCCGAACACTGAAGCTTTCTTT. The gene calls are TRBV30 and TRBJ1-1, with D tentatively TRBD1 (6 bases). The ends were cut back, 2 bases at V and 1 base at J, with 17 bases in the middle. This CDR3 has 16 amino acids. The V gene's germline CDR1 is GTSNPN and CDR2 SVGIG (reference sequence).

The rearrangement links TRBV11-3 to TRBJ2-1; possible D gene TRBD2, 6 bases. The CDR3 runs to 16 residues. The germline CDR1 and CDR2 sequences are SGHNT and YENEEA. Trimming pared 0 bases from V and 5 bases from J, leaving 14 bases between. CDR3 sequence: CASSLDGTGGNNEQFF. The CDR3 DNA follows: TGTGCCAGCAGCTTAGACGGGACCGGGGGAAACAATGAGCAGTTCTTC.

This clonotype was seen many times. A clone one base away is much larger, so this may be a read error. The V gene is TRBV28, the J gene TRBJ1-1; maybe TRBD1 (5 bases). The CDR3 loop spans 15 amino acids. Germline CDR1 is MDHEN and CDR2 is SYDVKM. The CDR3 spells CASSFRDGGNTDAFF. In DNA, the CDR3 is TGTGCCAGCAGTTTCCGCGACGGGGGGAACACTGATGCTTTCTTT.

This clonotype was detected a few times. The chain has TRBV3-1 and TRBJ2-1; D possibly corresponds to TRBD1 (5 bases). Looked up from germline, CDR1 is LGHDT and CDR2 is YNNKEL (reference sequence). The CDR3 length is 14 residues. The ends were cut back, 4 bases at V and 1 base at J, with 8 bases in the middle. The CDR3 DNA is TGTGCCAGCAGCCGGGGCCTTTCCTACAATGAGCAGTTCTTC. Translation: CASSRGLSYNEQFF.

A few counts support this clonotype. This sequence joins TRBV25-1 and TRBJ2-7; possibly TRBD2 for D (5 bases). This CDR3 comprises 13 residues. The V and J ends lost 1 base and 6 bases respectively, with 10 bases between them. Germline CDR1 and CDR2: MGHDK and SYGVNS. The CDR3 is CASSELLRGEQYF. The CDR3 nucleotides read TGTGCCAGCAGTGAATTGTTACGGGGCGAGCAGTACTTC.

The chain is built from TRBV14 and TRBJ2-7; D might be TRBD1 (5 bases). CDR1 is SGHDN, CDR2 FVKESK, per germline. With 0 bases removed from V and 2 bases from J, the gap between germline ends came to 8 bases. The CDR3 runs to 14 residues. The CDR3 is CASSQEGETYEQYF. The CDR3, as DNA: TGTGCCAGCAGCCAAGAAGGGGAAACCTACGAGCAGTACTTC.

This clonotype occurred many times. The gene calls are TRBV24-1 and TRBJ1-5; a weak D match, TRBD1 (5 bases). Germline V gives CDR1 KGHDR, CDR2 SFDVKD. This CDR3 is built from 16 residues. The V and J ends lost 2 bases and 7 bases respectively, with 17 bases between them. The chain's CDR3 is CATSDSQGFDVQPQHF. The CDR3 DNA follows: TGTGCCACCAGTGATTCTCAGGGATTCGACGTCCAGCCCCAGCATTTT.

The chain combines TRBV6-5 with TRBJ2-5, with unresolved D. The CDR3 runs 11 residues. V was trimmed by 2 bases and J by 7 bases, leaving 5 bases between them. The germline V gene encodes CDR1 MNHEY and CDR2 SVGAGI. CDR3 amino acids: CASSYDATQYF. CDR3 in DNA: TGTGCCAGCAGTTACGACGCGACCCAGTACTTC.

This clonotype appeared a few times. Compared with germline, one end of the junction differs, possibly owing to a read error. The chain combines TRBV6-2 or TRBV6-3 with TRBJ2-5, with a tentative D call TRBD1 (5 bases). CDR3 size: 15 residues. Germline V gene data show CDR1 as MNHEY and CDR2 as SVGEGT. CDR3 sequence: CASGYFDRDQETQYF. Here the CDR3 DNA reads TGTGCCAGCGGTTACTTTGACAGAGACCAAGAGACCCAGTACTTC.

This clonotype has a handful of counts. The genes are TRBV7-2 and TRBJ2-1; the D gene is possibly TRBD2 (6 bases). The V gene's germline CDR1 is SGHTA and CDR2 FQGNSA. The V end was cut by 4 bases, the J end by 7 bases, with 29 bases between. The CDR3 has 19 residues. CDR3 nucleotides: TGTGCCAGCAGCTCCCGGCTCTCAGGGCTACCACGCCGGGGGAATGAGCAGTTCTTC. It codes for CASSSRLSGLPRRGNEQFF.

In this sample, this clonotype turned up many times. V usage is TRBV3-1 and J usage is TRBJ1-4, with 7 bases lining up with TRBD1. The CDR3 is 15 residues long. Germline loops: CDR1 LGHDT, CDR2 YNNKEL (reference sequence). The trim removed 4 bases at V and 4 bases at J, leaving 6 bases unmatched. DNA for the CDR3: TGTGCCAGCAGCCCAAGGGACAGTCATAATGAAAAACTGTTTTTT. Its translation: CASSPRDSHNEKLFF.

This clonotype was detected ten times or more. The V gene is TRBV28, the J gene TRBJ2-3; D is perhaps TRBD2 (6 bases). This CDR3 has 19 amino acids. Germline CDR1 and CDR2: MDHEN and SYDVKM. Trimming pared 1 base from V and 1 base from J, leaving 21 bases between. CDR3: CASSLFGGRGGGGTDTQYF. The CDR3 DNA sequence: TGTGCCAGCAGTTTATTTGGGGGTCGTGGAGGAGGGGGCACAGATACGCAGTATTTT.

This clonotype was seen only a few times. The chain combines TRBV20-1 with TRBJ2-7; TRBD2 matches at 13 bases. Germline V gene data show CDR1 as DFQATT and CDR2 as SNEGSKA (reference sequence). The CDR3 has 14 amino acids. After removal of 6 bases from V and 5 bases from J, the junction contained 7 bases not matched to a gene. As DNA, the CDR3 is TGCAGTGCAGTTGGACTAGCGGGAGCGGACGAGCAGTACTTC. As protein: CSAVGLAGADEQYF.

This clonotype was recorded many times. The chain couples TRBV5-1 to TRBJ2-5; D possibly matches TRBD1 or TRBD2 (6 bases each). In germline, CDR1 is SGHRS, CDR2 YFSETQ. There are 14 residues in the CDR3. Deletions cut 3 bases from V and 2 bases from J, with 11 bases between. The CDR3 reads CASSSGGGQETQYF. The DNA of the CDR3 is TGCGCCAGCAGCTCCGGAGGGGGGCAAGAGACCCAGTACTTC.